This T cell receptor (beta chain) was sequenced for a study of T-cell memory formation after mild COVID-19. Overall study context: The two donors had largely donor-specific TCR clusters. Notes on the study in general: CD4+ contracting clones were found mainly in CM and EM, and CD8+ ones in EMRA. Later expanders leaned CD4+, whereas clones that contracted between day 15 and 85 were balanced CD4/CD8.

A remark on this clonotype: Its cognate antigen is unknown.

TCRdb redid the calling of the 5' RACE reads with MiXCR, one entry per CDR3 protein. The sample carries approximately 170,000 distinct CDR3 sequences, approximately 13% recorded once. This CDR3 comprises 14 residues. Per germline, CDR1 LGHNA and CDR2 YSLEER. The ends were cut back, 1 base at V and 0 bases at J, with 7 bases in the middle. The receptor's source is a man between 18 and 29 years old who had mild COVID-19 (a few samples of this study predate the infection). Cell type and time point are not known. This chain uses TRBV4-3 with TRBJ2-7, with D possibly TRBD2 on 5 matching bases. Input material: PBMCs or a T cell subset sorted from them (not recorded which). CDR3 coding DNA: TGCGCCAGCAGCCAAGGAGGGCTCTCCTACGAGCAGTACTTC. This gives the protein CASSQGGLSYEQYF.